The rows below give T cell receptor beta chains drawn from one sample of a study of shared clonotypes between healthy human individuals. The data were produced by immunoSEQ multiplex PCR, yet TCRdb's version contains in-frame clones alone and is incomplete. Of roughly 1,500,000 clones in the sample, less than 99% were seen once. Sample: naive CD4+ T cells sorted from blood. The receptors shown here come from a man aged 30 to 39 in good health. The CDR3 runs from the conserved cysteine through the conserved F or W. The size field is filled for only some rows; it gives once, few, many or a size class.

CAWSPGSDSYEQYF,TRBV30,NA
CASSANFQGQYF,TRBV2,NA
CASSALSGRGYEQYF,TRBV9,NA
CAWSLRGDGEQYF,TRBV30,NA
CASTIAGNTEAFF,TRBV6-6,NA
CARGPYGYTF,TRBV30,NA
CASSLGPWGTGVNTGELFF,TRBV11-2,NA
CASSRRLAEYNEQFF,TRBV7-9,NA
CASSLQGDYDYGYTF,TRBV5-8,NA
CASTDPDRADKNIQYF,TRBV25-1,NA
CASFATKGYNEQFF,TRBV18,NA
CASSFRTLQETQYF,TRBV11-2,few
CASSQSLAVFTDSSYEQYF,TRBV16,NA
CASSFRGRGPTDTQYF,TRBV9,NA
CASSPTRPGLAGEEQYF,TRBV27,NA
CSASEWWIQYF,TRBV20-1,NA
CASRDISNQPQHF,TRBV10-3,once
CASSFPDGSGEQYF,TRBV6-5,NA
CASSPTGAEQYF,TRBV18,NA
CASSVQGSFGYTF,TRBV7-2,NA
CAGRKGREKLFF,TRBV28,once
CASSPSVHNEQFF,TRBV7-3,once
CASSISSGTGSNQPQHF,TRBV19,NA
CASSFISGARGNTIYF,TRBV11-2,NA
CASRVAGGNEQYF,TRBV6-1,NA
CASSLYAREFSTDTQYF,TRBV5-6,NA
CASSLAGGGEQYF,TRBV7-2,NA
CSVGRGMNTEAFF,TRBV29-1,NA
CASSILAAKIEKLFF,TRBV19,NA
CASSPRETNEQFF,TRBV18,NA
CSAKTGDTQYF,TRBV20-1,NA
CASSPRAGPYNEQFF,TRBV18,NA
CASSPGQPSWETQYF,TRBV5-8,NA
CASSLAGDRDYEQYF,TRBV7-2,NA
CASSSPEATTNEKLFF,TRBV7-9,NA
CATPGGLAGGEETQYF,TRBV14,NA
CASTPLSDRDNQPQHF,TRBV28,NA
CSVAGTIAGELFF,TRBV29-1,NA
CASSDTGGETQYF,TRBV10-2,NA
CSAGPSDTQYF,TRBV20-1,NA
CSVEDRGTDKQYF,TRBV29-1,NA
CASSPRDGKGTEAFF,TRBV11-2,NA
CASSYSPGGAYEQYF,TRBV6-5,NA
CASTTSGSSYNEQFF,TRBV5-1,NA
CASSPPGGTDTQYF,TRBV18,NA
CASSPRGGNSGNTIYF,TRBV4-1,NA
CASSLTSAPGELFF,TRBV5-1,NA
CSASTYNEQFF,TRBV20-1,NA